What follows are 13 T cell receptor beta chains derived from one specimen sequenced in a study of Graves' ophthalmopathy and Graves' hyperthyroidism. The authors amplified TCR beta CDR3 regions from RNA transcripts. HTBI primers primed a first-round RT-PCR, and a second-round multiplex PCR followed. TCRdb redid the calling of the multiplex PCR reads with MiXCR, one entry per CDR3 protein. The sample contains a few hundred thousand distinct CDR3 sequences, about 21% of which appear only once. Sequenced material: peripheral blood. The receptors come from a woman younger than 35 with stable Graves' hyperthyroidism.

CDR3 bases: TGTGCCAGTAGTATAGGCCCGACAGGATCCTATGGCTACACCTTC. Translated: CASSIGPTGSYGYTF. The chain employs TRBV19 and TRBJ1-2; D possibly corresponds to TRBD1 (6 bases). Germline CDR1 LNHDA, CDR2 SQIVND (reference sequence). Trimming pared 1 base from V and 4 bases from J, leaving 13 bases between. The CDR3 has 15 residues.

This clonotype was seen many times. This chain joins TRBV20-1 and TRBJ2-7; TRBD2 agrees at 10 bases. Germline V gives CDR1 DFQATT, CDR2 SNEGSKA (reference sequence). CDR3 length: 16 residues. The junction had 5 bases not matched to a gene; V was cut back by 0 bases and J by 0 bases. The CDR3 coding sequence is TGCAGTGCTAGAGACCCGCTAGCGGGAGACTCCTACGAGCAGTACTTC. Its translation: CSARDPLAGDSYEQYF.

This clonotype was counted many times. The chain employs TRBV6-2 or TRBV6-3 and TRBJ2-2; TRBD2 is a possible D gene (5 bases). With 6 bases removed from V and 5 bases from J, the gap between germline ends came to 19 bases. Per the germline V gene, CDR1 is MNHEY and CDR2 is SVGEGT. There are 16 residues in the CDR3. CDR3 loop: CASSPGLGKGTGELFF. CDR3 nucleotide sequence: TGTGCCAGCAGCCCTGGACTGGGCAAAGGGACCGGGGAGCTGTTTTTT.

This clonotype was seen ten or more times. The chain uses TRBV19 and TRBJ2-5, with D perhaps TRBD2 (5 bases). Germline-derived CDR1 and CDR2 are LNHDA and SQIVND (reference sequence). Trimming shortened V by 5 bases and J by 1 base, and 11 bases separated the two germline ends. CDR3 length: 14 amino acids. CDR3 DNA: TGTGCCAGTAGTTCCTCCGGGATCCAAGAGACCCAGTACTTC. Translating it yields CASSSSGIQETQYF.

This clonotype was found many times. This chain joins TRBV4-2 and TRBJ2-7; TRBD2 aligns across 8 bases. This CDR3 spans 15 amino acids. Germline V gene lookup returns CDR1 LGHNA and CDR2 YNFKEQ. The V segment lost 2 bases and the J segment 0 bases; nucleotides outside the gene matches: 3. The CDR3 sequence is CASSQTTSASYEQYF. CDR3 coding DNA: TGTGCCAGCAGCCAAACGACTAGCGCCTCCTACGAGCAGTACTTC.

This clonotype has a single count. A much larger clone lies one base from this, so it may be a read error. The chain uses TRBV9 and TRBJ1-3; perhaps TRBD1 as D (6 bases). Germline assignment: CDR1 SGDLS and CDR2 YYNGEE. The V end lost 0 bases, the J end lost 8 bases, and 15 bases lay between the germline ends. This CDR3 has 15 amino acids. The CDR3 sequence is CASSVVGGEGDTIYF. DNA of the CDR3: TGTGCCAGCAGCGTAGTCGGGGGCGAAGGAGACACCATATATTTT.

The chain couples TRBV6-1 to TRBJ2-7; tentatively, D is TRBD2 (5 bases). Germline CDR1 MNHNS, CDR2 SASEGT. CDR3 length: 13 residues. Trimming removed 6 bases at V and 1 base at J, with 10 bases between. CDR3 in DNA: TGTGCCAGCAGCCAGTCGGGGTCCTACGAGCAGTACTTC. As protein: CASSQSGSYEQYF.

The J gene is TRBJ2-7, the V gene TRBV6-1; 8 bases map to TRBD2. From germline, CDR1 is MNHNS and CDR2 SASEGT. Unmatched junction bases numbered 9, after V lost 6 bases and J lost 2 bases. This CDR3 is built from 15 residues. CDR3 loop: CASRPSSGLTYEQYF. The CDR3 nucleotides are TGTGCCAGCAGGCCGTCTAGCGGGCTCACCTACGAGCAGTACTTC.

This clonotype was seen repeatedly, ten times or more. The rearrangement joins TRBV6-1 to TRBJ2-7, with D unresolved. V was clipped by 5 bases and J by 2 bases, with 16 bases between them. CDR3 length: 15 amino acids. Germline V CDR1 and CDR2: MNHNS, SASEGT. The CDR3 region has the DNA TGTGCCAGCAGTAAGAAGTCGGGCAGGCCCTACGAGCAGTACTTC. It encodes CASSKKSGRPYEQYF.

This clonotype has more than one count but fewer than ten. The rearrangement links TRBV20-1 to TRBJ1-2; no clear D. Trimming cost V 2 bases and J 10 bases, with 8 bases left between them. Germline loops: CDR1 DFQATT, CDR2 SNEGSKA (reference sequence). The CDR3 loop spans 10 amino acids. Written as DNA, the CDR3 is TGCAGTGCTAGACAACGGGACTACACCTTC. Its translation is CSARQRDYTF.

This clonotype was recorded many times. The rearrangement joins TRBV6-1 to TRBJ2-5; D gene unclear. V lost 2 bases and J lost 4, with 14 bases in between. The CDR3 loop spans 15 amino acids. Germline V gene data show CDR1 as MNHNS and CDR2 as SASEGT. CDR3 DNA: TGTGCCAGCAGTGAACTTGGCCTGGGTAGAGAGACCCAGTACTTC. This gives the protein CASSELGLGRETQYF.

The rearrangement links TRBV6-5 to TRBJ1-2, with 8 bases identical to TRBD1. From germline, CDR1 is MNHEY and CDR2 SVGAGI. CDR3 size: 16 residues. V gave up 4 bases and J gave up 4 bases; unmatched junction bases: 11. In nucleotides, the CDR3 is TGTGCCAGCAGTTCCCAACTCAGGGGGCCCCTCTATGGCTACACCTTC. Residues: CASSSQLRGPLYGYTF.

This clonotype was observed at least ten times. The genes are TRBV11-2 and TRBJ2-2; no firm D call. The CDR3 covers 15 residues. Trimming removed 2 bases from V and 0 bases from J, with 7 bases in between. In germline, CDR1 is SGHAT, CDR2 FQNNGV. The CDR3 nucleotides are TGTGCCAGCAGCTTACGGCAGACGAACACCGGGGAGCTGTTTTTT. The encoded protein is CASSLRQTNTGELFF. Based on the CDR3 plus reference TRBV11-2 and TRBJ2-2, the full variable domain is EAGVAQSPRYKIIEKRQSVAFWCNPISGHATLYWYQQILGQGPKLLIQFQNNGVVDDSQLPKDRFSAERLKGVDSTLKIQPAKLEDSAVYLCASSLRQTNTGELFFGEGSRLTVL.